These 9 T cell receptor beta chains share one sample of origin, sequenced in a study of molecular identifiers for immune sequencing clone quantification (dated by TCRdb to 2016 to 2019). Library creation used PCR. For sequencing, a NextSeq 500 was employed. Using fastp at Q25 and MiXCR, TCRdb reprocessed the public reads and kept productive beta chains. All rows with the same CDR3 protein become a single entry with the most common DNA and genes. In all, the sample holds 100,000 or so distinct CDR3 sequences, and 36% of those were seen once. Roughly 4.2% of the sample is held by the ten biggest clonotypes. The sequenced sample consisted of naive CD8+ T cells from blood, with Jurkat cell RNA spiked in. Sample cell subset or site, as interpreted from the label and publication: FACS-sorted CD8+CD4-CCR7+CD45RA+ naive T cells. Receptors were obtained from a human donor in good health. Some libraries in this study had Jurkat cell RNA spiked in.

The rearrangement joins TRBV2 to TRBJ2-7; D remains ambiguous. V lost 6 bases to trimming and J lost 5 bases, with 20 bases between them. This CDR3 contains 15 residues. Germline V lookup: CDR1 SNHLY, CDR2 FYNNEI. CDR3 protein: CASSPNSSGDDEQYF. CDR3 DNA sequence: TGTGCCAGCAGCCCAAATAGTTCTGGGGATGACGAGCAGTACTTC.

A word on this clonotype: This may stem from a read error, because a much larger clone lies one nucleotide away. V gene TRBV28 combines with J gene TRBJ2-6; 8 bases match TRBD1. V lost 8 bases, J lost 2 bases, and 14 bases stayed unmatched. Per the germline V gene, CDR1 is MDHEN and CDR2 is SYDVKM. There are 18 residues in the CDR3. The CDR3 region has the DNA TGTGCCAGCGGTCCCCCAACTCACAGGGGGGCTGGGGCCAACGTCCTGACTTTC. Translated, it gives CASGPPTHRGAGANVLTF.

This clonotype appeared a few times. The chain employs TRBV7-9 and TRBJ1-4, with no clear D. The CDR3 spans 14 residues. V dropped 4 bases and J dropped 8 bases, with 14 bases sitting between them. The germline CDR1 and CDR2 sequences are SEHNR and FQNEAQ (reference sequence). The CDR3 reads CASSYITEEEKLFF. CDR3 DNA: TGTGCCAGCAGCTACATCACAGAGGAGGAAAAACTGTTTTTT.

The V gene is TRBV6-2 or TRBV6-3, the J gene TRBJ2-3; D not certain. The CDR3 length is 14 residues. CDR1 MNHEY and CDR2 SVGEGT come from the germline V gene. V lost 6 bases, J lost 4 bases, and 14 bases lay in between. CDR3 in amino acids: CASRTLKLPDTQYF. Written as DNA, the CDR3 is TGTGCCAGCAGGACCCTTAAGCTTCCAGATACGCAGTATTTT.

The rearrangement joins TRBV13 to TRBJ2-3; D is unclear. This CDR3 spans 16 amino acids. Per the germline V gene, CDR1 is PRHDT and CDR2 is FYEKMQ (reference sequence). The V gene lost 5 bases and the J gene lost 10 bases, with 25 bases spanning the gap. CDR3 sequence (DNA): TGTGCCAGCAGCCCGCCGGCCGGGCCCCACCACGATTCGCAGTATTTT. It is translated as CASSPPAGPHHDSQYF.

The CDR3, as DNA: TGTGCCAGCAGGGGATTGCGACAGAAAGGCGCCTACAATGAGCAGTTCTTC. Encoded protein: CASRGLRQKGAYNEQFF. The rearrangement joins TRBV28 to TRBJ2-1, with D perhaps TRBD1 (5 bases). CDR1 and CDR2 (germline): MDHEN, SYDVKM. Trimming left V 6 bases short and J 2 bases short, with 20 bases between. The CDR3 loop spans 17 amino acids.

This clonotype was detected a few times. The rearrangement joins TRBV12-5 to TRBJ2-2; weak D call: TRBD1 (6 bases). Germline V lookup: CDR1 LGHNT, CDR2 FRNRAP. The CDR3 contains 16 residues. Trimming pared 4 bases from V and 6 bases from J, leaving 18 bases between. The CDR3 loop reads CASGSSYREGAGELFF. DNA of the CDR3: TGTGCTAGTGGTTCATCATACAGGGAAGGAGCCGGGGAGCTGTTTTTT.

As for this clonotype: Since a much larger clone is just one base distant, this may be a read error. The V gene is TRBV5-6, the J gene TRBJ2-4; TRBD1 or TRBD2 may be the D gene (6 bases each). CDR3 length equals 14 residues. In germline, CDR1 is SGHDT, CDR2 YYEEEE. Here the CDR3 DNA reads TGTGCCAGCAGCTTGGCGGGGGCCAAAAACATTCGGTACTTC. Its translation: CASSLAGAKNIRYF.

The chain carries TRBV2 and TRBJ2-3, with D uncertain. This CDR3 has 13 residues. CDR1 SNHLY and CDR2 FYNNEI come from the germline V gene. Trimming cost V 4 bases and J 1 base, with 6 bases left between them. CDR3 coding DNA: TGTGCCAGCAGTGCTCTATGCACAGATACGCAGTATTTT. Protein: CASSALCTDTQYF.